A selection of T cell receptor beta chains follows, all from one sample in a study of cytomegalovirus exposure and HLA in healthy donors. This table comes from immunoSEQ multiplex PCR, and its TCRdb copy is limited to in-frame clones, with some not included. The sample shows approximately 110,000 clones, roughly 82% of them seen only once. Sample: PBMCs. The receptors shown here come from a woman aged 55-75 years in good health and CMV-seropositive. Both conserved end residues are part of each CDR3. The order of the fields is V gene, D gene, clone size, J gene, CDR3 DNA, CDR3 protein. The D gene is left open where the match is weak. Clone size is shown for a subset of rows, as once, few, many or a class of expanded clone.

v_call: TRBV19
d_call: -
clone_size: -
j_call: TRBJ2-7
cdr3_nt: TGTGCCAGTAAGCCGGGAGAGGGGTCCTACGAGCAGTACTTC
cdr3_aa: CASKPGEGSYEQYF

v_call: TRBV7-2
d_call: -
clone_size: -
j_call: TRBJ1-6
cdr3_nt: TGTGCCAGCAGCTTAACAACCGCAGGGTATGGGTCACCCCTCCACTTT
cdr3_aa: CASSLTTAGYGSPLHF

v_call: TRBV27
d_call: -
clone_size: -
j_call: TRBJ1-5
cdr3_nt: TGTGCCAGCAGTTACGCAGGGGCTACCAATCAGCCCCAGCATTTT
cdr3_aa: CASSYAGATNQPQHF

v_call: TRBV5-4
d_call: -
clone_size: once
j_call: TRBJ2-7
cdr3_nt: TGTGCCAGCAGCTCCGACCCCCTCGGGGGAAACTACGAGCAGTACTTC
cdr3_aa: CASSSDPLGGNYEQYF

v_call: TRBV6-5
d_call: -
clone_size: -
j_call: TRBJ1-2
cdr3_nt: TGTGCCAGCAGATCGACCCTAGACTATGGCTACACCTTC
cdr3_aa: CASRSTLDYGYTF

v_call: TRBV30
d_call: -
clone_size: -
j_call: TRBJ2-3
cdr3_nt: TGTGCCTGGAGTGATTGGACTATAGGGGCGGATACGCAGTATTTT
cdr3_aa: CAWSDWTIGADTQYF

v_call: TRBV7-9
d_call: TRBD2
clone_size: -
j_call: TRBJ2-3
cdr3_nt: TGTGCCAGCAGCTTGACGCGGGGGGGGAGAACAGATACGCAGTATTTT
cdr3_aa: CASSLTRGGRTDTQYF

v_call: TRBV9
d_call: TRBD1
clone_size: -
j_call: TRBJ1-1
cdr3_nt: TGTGCCAACAGCGCGAACAGGGGCATGAACACTGAAGCTTTCTTT
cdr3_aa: CANSANRGMNTEAFF

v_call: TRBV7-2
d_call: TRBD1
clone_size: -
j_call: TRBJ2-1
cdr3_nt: TGTGCCAGCAGCTTACAGACAGGGGGATACAATGAGCAGTTCTTC
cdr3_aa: CASSLQTGGYNEQFF

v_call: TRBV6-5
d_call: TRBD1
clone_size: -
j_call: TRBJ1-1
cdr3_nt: TGTGCCAGCAGTCAGGGGGCCGCGGTCACTGAAGCTTTCTTT
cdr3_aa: CASSQGAAVTEAFF

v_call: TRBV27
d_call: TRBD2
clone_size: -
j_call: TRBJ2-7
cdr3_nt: TGTGCCAGCAGACTCAGAACCAGCGGGAGCTTCGACGAGCAGTACTTC
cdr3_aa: CASRLRTSGSFDEQYF

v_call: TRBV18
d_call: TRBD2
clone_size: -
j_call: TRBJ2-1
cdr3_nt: TGTGCCAGCTCACCCTTTTTTTCGGGGGGAGGCTCCTACAATGAGCAGTTCTTC
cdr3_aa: CASSPFFSGGGSYNEQFF

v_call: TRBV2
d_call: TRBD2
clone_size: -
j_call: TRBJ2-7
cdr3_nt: TGTGCCAGCAGTGAAGCGGCTAGCGGGGGATACGAGCAGTACTTC
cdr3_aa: CASSEAASGGYEQYF

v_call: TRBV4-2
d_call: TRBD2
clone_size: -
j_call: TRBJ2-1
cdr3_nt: TGTGCCAGCAGCCAAGAAGGGGTGACTAGCGGGAGTAATGAGCAGTTCTTC
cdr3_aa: CASSQEGVTSGSNEQFF

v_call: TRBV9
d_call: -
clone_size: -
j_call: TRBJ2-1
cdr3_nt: TGTGCCAGCAGCGTACGCGGGTCAGGCTACAATGAGCAGTTCTTC
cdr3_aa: CASSVRGSGYNEQFF

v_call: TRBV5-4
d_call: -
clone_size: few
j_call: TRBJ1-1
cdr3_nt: TGTGCCAGCAGCTTGGGCGGTACGTCCGAAGCTTTCTTT
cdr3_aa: CASSLGGTSEAFF

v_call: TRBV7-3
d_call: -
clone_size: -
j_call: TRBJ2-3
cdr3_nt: TGTGCCAGCAGCCCCTCTAGCGGCACAGATACGCAGTATTTT
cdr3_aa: CASSPSSGTDTQYF

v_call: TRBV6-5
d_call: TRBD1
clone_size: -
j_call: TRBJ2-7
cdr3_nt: TGTGCCAGCAGTTCCTCAGGGGGCGCGTCCGAGCAGTACTTC
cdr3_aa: CASSSSGGASEQYF

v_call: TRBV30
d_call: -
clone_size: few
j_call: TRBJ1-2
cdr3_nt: TGTGCCTGGATTAGTCGGGGTAATGTAGGCTACACCTTC
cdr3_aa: CAWISRGNVGYTF

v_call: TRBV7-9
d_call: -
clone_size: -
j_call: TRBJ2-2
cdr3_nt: TGTGCCAGCAGCCGAAACCGCCAGGGGACGGCCGGGGAGCTGTTTTTT
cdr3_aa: CASSRNRQGTAGELFF

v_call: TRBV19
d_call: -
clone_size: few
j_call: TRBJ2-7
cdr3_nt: TGTGCCAGTAGTATAATGAAACGCGGACGGCGGGGCGACGAGCAGTACTTC
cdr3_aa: CASSIMKRGRRGDEQYF

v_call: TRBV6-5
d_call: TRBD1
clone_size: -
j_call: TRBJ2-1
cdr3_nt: TGTGCCAGCAGTCAGGACAGGGGGCTTCATGAGCAGTTCTTC
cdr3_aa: CASSQDRGLHEQFF

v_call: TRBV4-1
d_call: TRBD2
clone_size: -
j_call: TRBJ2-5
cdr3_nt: TGCGCCAGCAGCCAAGTTGATATGGGACTAGCGGGGGAGAGGTCCCAGTACTTC
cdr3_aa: CASSQVDMGLAGERSQYF

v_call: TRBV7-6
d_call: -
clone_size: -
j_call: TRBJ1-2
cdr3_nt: TGTGCCAGCAGCCCACTACAGGGAGGGAATGGCTACACCTTC
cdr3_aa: CASSPLQGGNGYTF

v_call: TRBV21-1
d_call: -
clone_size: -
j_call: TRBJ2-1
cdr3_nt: TGTGCCAGCAGCAAATGGGGACTTCGCGGGAGGACCCTGGTGTACAATGAGCAGTTCTTC
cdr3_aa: CASSKWGLRGRTLVYNEQFF

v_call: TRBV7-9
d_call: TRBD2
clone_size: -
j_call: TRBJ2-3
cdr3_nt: TGTGCCAGCAGCAAGGGACTAGCGGGAGGCCCCACAGATACGCAGTATTTT
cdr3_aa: CASSKGLAGGPTDTQYF

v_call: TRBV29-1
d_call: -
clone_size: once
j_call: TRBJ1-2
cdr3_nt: TGCAGCGTTGAACGTCCGTCCCCGCAGGGCTATGGCTACACCTTC
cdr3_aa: CSVERPSPQGYGYTF

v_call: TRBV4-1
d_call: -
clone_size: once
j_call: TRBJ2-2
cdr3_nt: TGCGCCAGCAGCCCTCTAATAACCGGGGAGCTGTTTTTT
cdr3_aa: CASSPLITGELFF

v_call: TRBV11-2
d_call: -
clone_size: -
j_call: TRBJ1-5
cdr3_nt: TGTGCCAGCAGCTTAGCTGGCGGGGGTCAGCCCCAGCATTTT
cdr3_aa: CASSLAGGGQPQHF

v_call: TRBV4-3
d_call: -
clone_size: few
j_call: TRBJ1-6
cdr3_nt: TGCGCCAGCAGCCAAGATCTCAGCAGCGGTTCACCCCTCCACTTT
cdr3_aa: CASSQDLSSGSPLHF

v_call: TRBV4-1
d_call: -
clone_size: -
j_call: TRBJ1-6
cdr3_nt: TGCGCCAGCAGCCAAGAACCCGGGTTTAATTCACCCCTCCACTTT
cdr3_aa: CASSQEPGFNSPLHF

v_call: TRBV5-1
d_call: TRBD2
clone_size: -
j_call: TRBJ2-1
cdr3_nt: TGCGCCAGCAGCTTGGTAGCGGGCCCCTACAATGAGCAGTTCTTC
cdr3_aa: CASSLVAGPYNEQFF

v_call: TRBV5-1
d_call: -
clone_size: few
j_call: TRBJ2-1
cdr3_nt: TGCGCCAGCAGCCTTCAGACAGGGAGGAATGAGCAGTTCTTC
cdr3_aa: CASSLQTGRNEQFF

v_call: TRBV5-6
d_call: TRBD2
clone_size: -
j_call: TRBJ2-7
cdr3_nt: TGTGCCAGCAGCTTGGGGGTAGCGGGAGCGTACGAGCAGTACTTC
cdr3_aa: CASSLGVAGAYEQYF

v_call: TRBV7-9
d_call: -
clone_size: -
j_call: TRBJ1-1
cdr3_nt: TGTGCCAGCAGCTTACAGGGCAGCACTGAAGCTTTCTTT
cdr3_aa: CASSLQGSTEAFF

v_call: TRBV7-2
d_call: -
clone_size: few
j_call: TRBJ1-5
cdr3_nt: TGTGCCAGCAGCACCCAGGAGGGTCTTAGCAATCAGCCCCAGCATTTT
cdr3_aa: CASSTQEGLSNQPQHF

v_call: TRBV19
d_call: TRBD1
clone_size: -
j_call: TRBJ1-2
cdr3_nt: TGTGCCAGTAGTACCCCGGGACAGGAGAACTATGGCTACACCTTC
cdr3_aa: CASSTPGQENYGYTF

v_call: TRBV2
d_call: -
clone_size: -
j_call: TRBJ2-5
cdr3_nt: TGTGCCAGCAGTCGATTGGAACAGCAAGAGACCCAGTACTTC
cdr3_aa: CASSRLEQQETQYF

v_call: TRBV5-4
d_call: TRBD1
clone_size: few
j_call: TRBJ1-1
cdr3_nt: TGTGCCAGCAGCTCCGGGACAGCTGTTAACACTGAAGCTTTCTTT
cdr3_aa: CASSSGTAVNTEAFF

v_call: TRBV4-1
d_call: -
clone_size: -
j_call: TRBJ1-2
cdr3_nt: TGCGCCAGCAGTTCCAACAGGGATGGCTACACCTTC
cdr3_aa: CASSSNRDGYTF

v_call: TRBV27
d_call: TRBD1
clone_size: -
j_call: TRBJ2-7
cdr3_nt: TGTGCCAGCAGCCCCCGGGACAGGGCCTCCTACGAGCAGTACTTC
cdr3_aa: CASSPRDRASYEQYF

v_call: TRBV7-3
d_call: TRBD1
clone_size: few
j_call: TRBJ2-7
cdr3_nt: TGTGCCAGCAGCTTAGGACAGGGGTTCCACGAGCAGTACTTC
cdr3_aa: CASSLGQGFHEQYF

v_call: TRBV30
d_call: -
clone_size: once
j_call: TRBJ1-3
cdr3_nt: TGTGCCTGGAGTGTACTGCTGAGGGGAAACACCATATATTTT
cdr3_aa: CAWSVLLRGNTIYF